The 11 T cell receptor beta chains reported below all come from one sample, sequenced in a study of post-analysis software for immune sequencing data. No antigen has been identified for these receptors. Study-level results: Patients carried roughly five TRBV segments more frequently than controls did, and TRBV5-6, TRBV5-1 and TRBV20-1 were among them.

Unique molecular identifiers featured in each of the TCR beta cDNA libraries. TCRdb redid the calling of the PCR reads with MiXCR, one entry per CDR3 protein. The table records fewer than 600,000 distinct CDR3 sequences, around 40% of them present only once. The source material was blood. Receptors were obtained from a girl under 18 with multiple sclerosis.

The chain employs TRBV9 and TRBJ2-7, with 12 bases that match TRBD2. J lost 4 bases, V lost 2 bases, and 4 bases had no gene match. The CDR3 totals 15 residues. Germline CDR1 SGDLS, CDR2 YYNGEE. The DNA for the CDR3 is TGTGCCAGCAGCGTTAGCGGGACTAGCGGGTACGAGCAGTACTTC. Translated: CASSVSGTSGYEQYF.

In nucleotides, the CDR3 is TGTGCCAGCAGCAAGGGACTAGTGGGCTACGAGCAGTACTTC. Translated, it gives CASSKGLVGYEQYF. This chain links TRBV12-3 or TRBV12-4 with TRBJ2-7, with 8 bases aligning to TRBD2. The CDR3 covers 14 residues. Trimming cost V 6 bases and J 3 bases; bases outside gene matches: 7.

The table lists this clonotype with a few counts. CDR3 amino acids: CSARDLSGLAVQETQYF. For the CDR3, the DNA is TGCAGTGCTAGAGATCTTTCAGGACTAGCGGTCCAAGAGACCCAGTACTTC. The chain is built from TRBV20-1 and TRBJ2-5; 10 positions agree with TRBD2. V lost 0 bases, J lost 1 base, and 8 bases stayed unmatched. The V gene's germline CDR1 is DFQATT and CDR2 SNEGSKA (reference sequence). The CDR3 has 17 residues.

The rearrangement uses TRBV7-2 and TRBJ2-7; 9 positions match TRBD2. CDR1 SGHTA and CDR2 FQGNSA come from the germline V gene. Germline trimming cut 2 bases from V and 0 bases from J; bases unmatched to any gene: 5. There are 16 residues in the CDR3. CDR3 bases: TGTGCCAGCAGCTTATTGACTAGCGGAGGCTCCTACGAGCAGTACTTC. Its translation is CASSLLTSGGSYEQYF.

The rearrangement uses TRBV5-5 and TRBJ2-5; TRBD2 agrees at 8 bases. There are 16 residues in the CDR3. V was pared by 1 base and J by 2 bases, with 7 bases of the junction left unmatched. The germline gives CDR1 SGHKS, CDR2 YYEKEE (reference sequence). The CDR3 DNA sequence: TGTGCCAGCAGCTTGCGGGAGGGGGGGCGACAAGAGACCCAGTACTTC. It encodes CASSLREGGRQETQYF. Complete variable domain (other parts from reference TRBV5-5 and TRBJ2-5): DAGVTQSPTHLIKTRGQQVTLRCSPISGHKSVSWYQQVLGQGPQFIFQYYEKEERGRGNFPDRFSARQFPNYSSELNVNALLLGDSALYLCASSLREGGRQETQYFGPGTRLLVL.

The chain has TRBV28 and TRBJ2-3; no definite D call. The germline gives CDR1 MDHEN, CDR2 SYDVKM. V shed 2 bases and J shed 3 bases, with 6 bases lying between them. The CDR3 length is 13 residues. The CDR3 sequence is CASSLPHTDTQYF. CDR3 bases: TGTGCCAGCAGTTTACCTCATACAGATACGCAGTATTTT.

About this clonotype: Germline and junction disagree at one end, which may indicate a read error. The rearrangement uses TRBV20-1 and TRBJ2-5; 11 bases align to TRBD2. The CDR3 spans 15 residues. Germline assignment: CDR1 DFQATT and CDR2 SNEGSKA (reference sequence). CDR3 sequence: CSARVRTSGQETRYF. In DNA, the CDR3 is TGCAGTGCTAGAGTCCGGACTAGCGGGCAAGAGACCCGGTACTTC.

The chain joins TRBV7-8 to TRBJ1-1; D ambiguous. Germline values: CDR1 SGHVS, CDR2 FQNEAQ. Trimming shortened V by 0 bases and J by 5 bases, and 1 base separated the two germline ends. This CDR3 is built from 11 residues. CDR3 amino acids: CASSLATEAFF. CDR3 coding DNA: TGTGCCAGCAGCTTAGCGACTGAAGCTTTCTTT.

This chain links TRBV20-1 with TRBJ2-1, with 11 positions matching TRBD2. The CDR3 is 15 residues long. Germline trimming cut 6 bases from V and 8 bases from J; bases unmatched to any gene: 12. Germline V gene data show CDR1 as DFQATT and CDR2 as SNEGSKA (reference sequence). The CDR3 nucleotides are TGCAGTGCGTTGAACTCCGGTAGCGGGAGGGATGAGCAGTTCTTC. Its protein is CSALNSGSGRDEQFF.

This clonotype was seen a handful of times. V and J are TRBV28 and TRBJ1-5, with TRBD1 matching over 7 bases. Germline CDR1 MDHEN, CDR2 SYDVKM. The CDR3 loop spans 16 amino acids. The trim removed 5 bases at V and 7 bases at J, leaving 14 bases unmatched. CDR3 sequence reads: CASSAPRQGLEQPQHF. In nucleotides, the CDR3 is TGTGCCAGCAGTGCCCCGCGACAGGGCCTCGAACAGCCCCAGCATTTT.

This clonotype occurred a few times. CDR3 in DNA: TGTGCCAGCACCCAAGACAGCCATAGCTACAATGAGCAGTTCTTC. Its translation is CASTQDSHSYNEQFF. The chain employs TRBV27 and TRBJ2-1; D is perhaps TRBD1 (5 bases). Trimming removed 7 bases from V and 3 bases from J, with 16 bases in between. The CDR3 loop spans 15 amino acids. Germline V gene lookup returns CDR1 MNHEY and CDR2 SMNVEV (reference sequence).